The clone carrying this T cell receptor beta chain was recorded once. Method: immunoSEQ multiplex PCR; TCRdb's copy keeps in-frame clones and lacks some. The data show more than 95,000 clones, with roughly 82% seen just once and more than 10% held by the top ten. This sample is drawn from a study of blood T cell repertoires in COVID-19. The germline gives CDR1 LGHDT, CDR2 YNNKEL (reference sequence). This CDR3 region has 15 residues. Unmatched junction bases numbered 6, after V lost 3 bases and J lost 5 bases. Sequencing was done on a sample of peripheral blood. The sequence was collected from a human donor in a cohort sampled during active COVID-19. V is TRBV3-1 (or the pseudogene TRBV3-2) and J is TRBJ1-4; 7 bases match TRBD1. The CDR3 protein is CASSHRPGGNEKLFF. Written as DNA, the CDR3 is TGTGCCAGCAGCCATCGGCCAGGGGGAAATGAAAAACTGTTTTTT.